These T cell receptor beta chains were read from a single sample in a study of blood T cell repertoires in COVID-19. This table comes from immunoSEQ multiplex PCR, and its TCRdb copy is limited to in-frame clones, with some not included. This sample has around 130,000 clones, with approximately 71% found just once. Sequences were obtained from peripheral blood. The receptors derive from a human donor in a cohort sampled during active COVID-19. Each CDR3 is given without its conserved first and last residue. Fields, in order: J gene, V gene, CDR3 protein.

TRBJ1-2,TRBV7-2,ASSLARYGYT
TRBJ1-2,TRBV29-1,SAAQGEGYT
TRBJ2-3,TRBV5-6,ASSFLGLPAHTQY
TRBJ2-1,TRBV14,ASSQGGGRESSYNEQF
TRBJ2-1,TRBV7-9,ASSVGQYNEQF
TRBJ2-7,TRBV20-1,SASRGEYPYEQY
TRBJ2-7,TRBV27,ASRSRQGNLYEQY
TRBJ2-7,TRBV2,ASSTPNVVARDEQY
TRBJ1-2,TRBV7-9,ASSRTDNYGYT
TRBJ1-1,TRBV5-4,ASSLVPTPNTEAF
TRBJ2-7,TRBV2,ASSRSSYEQY
TRBJ2-7,TRBV6-5,ASGDKAGLNWEQY
TRBJ1-3,TRBV9,ASSVEGRGLENSGNTIY
TRBJ2-7,TRBV28,ASTPTSFGIEQY
TRBJ1-1,TRBV5-6,ASSSAGRREVGTEAF
TRBJ1-6,TRBV2,ASVTGRNSYNSPLH
TRBJ1-2,TRBV11-2,ASSLDQGAVDGYT
TRBJ2-5,TRBV5-1,ASSIQGGWYQETQY
TRBJ2-1,TRBV15,ATSRDRLADNEQF
TRBJ2-7,TRBV7-9,ASSYGDRGIDEQY
TRBJ2-7,TRBV11-3,ASSPRTSGIYEQY
TRBJ1-1,TRBV7-9,ASSLGFQGAF
TRBJ2-7,TRBV4-1,ASSNLQGAQYEQY
TRBJ2-7,TRBV10-2,ASSDRGRYEQY
TRBJ1-4,TRBV7-9,ASSTGTGGFEKLF
TRBJ1-2,TRBV29-1,TLREGYGYT
TRBJ1-2,TRBV3-1/TRBV3-2,ASSLTTTGSNYGYT
TRBJ2-5,TRBV7-9,ASSLGGDETQY
TRBJ2-5,TRBV5-4,ASSAIQGAETQY
TRBJ2-7,TRBV5-1,ASSLGSTYEQY
TRBJ1-1,TRBV4-1,ASSHLQGVPTEAF
TRBJ2-7,TRBV30,AWGQGNSYEQY
TRBJ2-7,TRBV21-1,ASSAPGLSSYEQY
TRBJ2-1,TRBV29-1,SVYLVPEQF
TRBJ2-7,TRBV6-5,ASKMDREESEQY
TRBJ2-5,TRBV4-1,ASSRIAGGPSEETQY
TRBJ2-7,TRBV6-5,ASSIQRSGEQY
TRBJ2-7,TRBV19,ASSINRDSLGYEQY
TRBJ2-1,TRBV28,ASSTGARGF
TRBJ2-7,TRBV7-2,ASSLGGTGGGEQY
TRBJ1-2,TRBV6-5,ASRTPQGYGYT
TRBJ1-5,TRBV5-5,ASSLAQGFYSNQPQH
TRBJ2-7,TRBV13,ASSRGPSTSGRMTYEQY
TRBJ1-1,TRBV30,AWRQGQLNTEAF
TRBJ1-1,TRBV30,AWSVEGGTEAF
TRBJ2-7,TRBV10-1,ASNPGTGDEQY
TRBJ2-6,TRBV11-3,ASSFGAGANVLT
TRBJ2-7,TRBV11-3,ASSSDRDYEQY
TRBJ1-1,TRBV28,ASSIRQGHEAF
TRBJ1-1,TRBV7-2,ASSSQGRNTEAF
TRBJ2-7,TRBV2,ASSDGGGFSEQY
TRBJ2-5,TRBV6-5,ASSSTDRKETQY
TRBJ1-2,TRBV6-6,ASSSTGGDGYT
TRBJ1-2,TRBV5-4,ASSPFDSSRGYT
TRBJ1-1,TRBV4-1,ASSPGQGGTEAF
TRBJ2-7,TRBV29-1,SVTPGTSGRGEQY
TRBJ1-5,TRBV16,ASSQSVSLGNQPQH
TRBJ1-6,TRBV6-6,ASSYREYNSPLH
TRBJ2-3,TRBV4-2,ASSQATFLAGVDDTQY
TRBJ1-4,TRBV7-8,ASSQGDEEKLF